This T cell receptor (beta chain) emerged from a study of T cells expressing NK-cell markers. Germline V gene lookup returns CDR1 KGHSH and CDR2 LQKENI. This CDR3 has 15 amino acids. TCRdb reprocessed the 5' RACE reads; each CDR3 protein has one entry and no DNA is given. The data include 350,000 to 450,000 distinct CDR3 sequences; the top ten clones carry roughly 5.4%. This receptor was identified in a man aged 18-69 years in good health. Specimen: blood T cells: a sorted CD56 or NKG2C T cell subset, CD4+ or CD8+ T cells, or bulk PBMC T cells (not recorded which). V is TRBV18 and J is TRBJ2-1; TCRdb returns TRBD2, unconfirmable since there is no DNA. The CDR3 reads CASSRTSGGANEQFF.